This TCR beta chain was captured by sequencing in a study of OX40 agonist ivuxolimab in advanced cancers. Study background: While on treatment, patients had intravenous ivuxolimab at 0.01 to 10 mg/kg every 2 weeks. Study findings and constraints: With doses of 0.1 to 3.0 mg/kg, CD4+ and CD8+ blood T cells had undergone clonal expansion by week 6. In a subset of nonresponders, normalized T-cell clonal expansion was also low.

Method: immunoSEQ multiplex PCR; TCRdb's copy keeps in-frame clones and lacks some. The top ten hold around 0.56% of the sample, which has roughly 60,000 clones, 87% seen once. With regard to this clone: Antigen: not known.

This CDR3 has 15 amino acids. Germline V gives CDR1 MNHEY, CDR2 SVGAGI. V shed 7 bases and J 9 bases; nucleotides not matched to a gene: 13. This clonotype was obtained from an adult with an advanced solid tumor such as melanoma, head and neck, liver or kidney cancer. The specimen comprised CD4+ or CD8+ T cells sorted from blood, sampled in a trial of the OX40 agonist ivuxolimab. The V and J genes are TRBV6-5 and TRBJ2-1, with 9 bases lining up with TRBD2. CDR3 amino acids: CASIAGAYSFGEQFF. The CDR3 nucleotides are TGTGCCAGCATAGCGGGAGCCTACTCCTTTGGTGAGCAGTTCTTC.